This T cell receptor (beta chain) was documented in a study of control samples from healthy donors and cancer patients. TCRdb's copy holds only in-frame clones and misses some; the assay was immunoSEQ multiplex PCR. The sample contains around 20,000 clones, 85% to 90% of which appear only once. With 3 bases clipped from V and 5 bases from J, the junction kept 1 base outside the gene matches. CDR3 length: 15 amino acids. The germline gives CDR1 KGHDR, CDR2 SFDVKD. V and J are TRBV24-1 and TRBJ2-1, with TRBD2 identical over 12 bases. The TCR was taken from a man in his sixties with head and neck cancer. Specimen: PBMCs. This chain's CDR3 is CATSDGLAGHNEQFF. The CDR3 nucleotides are TGTGCCACCAGTGATGGACTAGCGGGACACAATGAGCAGTTCTTC.